A selection of T cell receptor beta chains follows, all from one sample in a study of OX40 agonist ivuxolimab in advanced cancers. TCRdb's copy holds only in-frame clones and misses some; the assay was immunoSEQ multiplex PCR. The sample shows some 65,000 clones, less than 85% of them seen only once. The sequencing used CD4+ or CD8+ T cells sorted from blood, collected in a trial of the OX40 agonist ivuxolimab. The receptors stem from an adult with an advanced solid tumor such as melanoma, head and neck, liver or kidney cancer. The CDR3 runs from the conserved cysteine through the conserved F or W.

v_call: TRBV18; cdr3_length: 17; j_call: TRBJ2-1; cdr3_aa: CASSPPRQGGSYNEQFF
v_call: TRBV6-5; cdr3_length: 12; j_call: TRBJ1-6; cdr3_aa: CASRDTGSPLHF
v_call: TRBV20-1; cdr3_length: 11; j_call: TRBJ2-7; cdr3_aa: CSAGGSYEQYF
v_call: TRBV15; cdr3_length: 14; j_call: TRBJ2-1; cdr3_aa: CATSPRRQVDEQFF
v_call: TRBV6-5; cdr3_length: 12; j_call: TRBJ1-2; cdr3_aa: CASSERGSGYTF
v_call: TRBV6-5; cdr3_length: 10; j_call: TRBJ2-2; cdr3_aa: CASRSGELFF
v_call: TRBV7-2; cdr3_length: 14; j_call: TRBJ2-1; cdr3_aa: CASSSDKTITEQFF
v_call: TRBV7-8; cdr3_length: 14; j_call: TRBJ1-1; cdr3_aa: CASSPLGGNTEAFF
v_call: TRBV10-1; cdr3_length: 14; j_call: TRBJ2-3; cdr3_aa: CASGTSGSADTQYF
v_call: TRBV5-1; cdr3_length: 13; j_call: TRBJ2-1; cdr3_aa: CASSPTTNNEQFF
v_call: TRBV9; cdr3_length: 13; j_call: TRBJ2-1; cdr3_aa: CASSVVLDNEQFF
v_call: TRBV29-1; cdr3_length: 13; j_call: TRBJ1-1; cdr3_aa: CSVKGQPNTEAFF
v_call: TRBV6-5; cdr3_length: 15; j_call: TRBJ1-2; cdr3_aa: CASSSARTGSYGYTF
v_call: TRBV28; cdr3_length: 12; j_call: TRBJ1-1; cdr3_aa: CASSFKFLTAFF
v_call: TRBV27; cdr3_length: 15; j_call: TRBJ2-3; cdr3_aa: CASSFLPSDTDTQYF
v_call: TRBV2; cdr3_length: 13; j_call: TRBJ2-7; cdr3_aa: CASTRANRHEQYF